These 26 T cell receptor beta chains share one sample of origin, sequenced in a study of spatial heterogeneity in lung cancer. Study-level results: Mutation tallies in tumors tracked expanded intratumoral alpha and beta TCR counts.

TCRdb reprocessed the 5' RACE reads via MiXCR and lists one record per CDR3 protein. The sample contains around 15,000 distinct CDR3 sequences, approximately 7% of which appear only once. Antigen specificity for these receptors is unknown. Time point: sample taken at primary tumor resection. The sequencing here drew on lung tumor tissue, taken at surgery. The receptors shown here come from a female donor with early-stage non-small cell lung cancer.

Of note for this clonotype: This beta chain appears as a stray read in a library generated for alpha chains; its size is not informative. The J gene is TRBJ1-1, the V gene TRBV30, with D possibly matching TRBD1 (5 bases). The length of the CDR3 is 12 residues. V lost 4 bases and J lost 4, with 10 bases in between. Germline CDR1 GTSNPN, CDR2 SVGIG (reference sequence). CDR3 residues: CAWTRDLTEAFF. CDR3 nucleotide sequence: TGTGCCTGGACGAGGGACCTCACTGAAGCTTTCTTT.

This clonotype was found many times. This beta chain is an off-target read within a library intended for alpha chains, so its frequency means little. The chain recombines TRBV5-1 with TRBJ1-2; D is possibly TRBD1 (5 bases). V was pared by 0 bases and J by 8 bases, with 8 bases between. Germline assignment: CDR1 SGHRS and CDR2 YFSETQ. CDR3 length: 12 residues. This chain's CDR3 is CASSLEGSGYTF. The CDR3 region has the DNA TGCGCCAGCAGCTTGGAGGGGAGCGGCTACACCTTC.

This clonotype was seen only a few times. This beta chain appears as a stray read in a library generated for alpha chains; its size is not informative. The chain's CDR3 is CSAPWRLAGPPGDTQYF. CDR3 sequence (DNA): TGCAGTGCTCCCTGGAGGCTAGCGGGGCCCCCGGGGGATACGCAGTATTTT. This rearrangement joins TRBV20-1 to TRBJ2-3; TRBD2 matches 9 bases. CDR1 and CDR2 (germline): DFQATT, SNEGSKA (reference sequence). This CDR3 is built from 17 residues. J gave up 6 bases and V 5 bases, and 18 bases lay outside the gene matches.

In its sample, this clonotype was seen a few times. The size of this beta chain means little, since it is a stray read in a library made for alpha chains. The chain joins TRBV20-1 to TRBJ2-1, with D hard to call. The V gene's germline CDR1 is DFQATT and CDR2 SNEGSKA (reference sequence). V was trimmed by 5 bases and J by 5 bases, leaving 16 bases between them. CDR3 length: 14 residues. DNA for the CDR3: TGCAGTGCTTCTAGAGGCAGCCAACACAATGAGCAGTTCTTC. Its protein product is CSASRGSQHNEQFF.

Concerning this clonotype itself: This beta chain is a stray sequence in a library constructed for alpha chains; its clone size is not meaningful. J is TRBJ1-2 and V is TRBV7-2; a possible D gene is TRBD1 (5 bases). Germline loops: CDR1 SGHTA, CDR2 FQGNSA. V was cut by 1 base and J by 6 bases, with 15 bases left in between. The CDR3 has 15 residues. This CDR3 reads CASSLVGVQDHGYTF. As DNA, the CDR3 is TGTGCCAGCAGCTTAGTGGGGGTGCAGGACCATGGCTACACCTTC.

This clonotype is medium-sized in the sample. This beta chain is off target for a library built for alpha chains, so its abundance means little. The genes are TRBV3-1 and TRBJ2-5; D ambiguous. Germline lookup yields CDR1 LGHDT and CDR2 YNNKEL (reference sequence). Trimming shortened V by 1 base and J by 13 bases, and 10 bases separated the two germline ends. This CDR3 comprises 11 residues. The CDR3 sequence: CASSQGWTWYF. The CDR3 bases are TGTGCCAGCAGCCAAGGTTGGACCTGGTACTTC.

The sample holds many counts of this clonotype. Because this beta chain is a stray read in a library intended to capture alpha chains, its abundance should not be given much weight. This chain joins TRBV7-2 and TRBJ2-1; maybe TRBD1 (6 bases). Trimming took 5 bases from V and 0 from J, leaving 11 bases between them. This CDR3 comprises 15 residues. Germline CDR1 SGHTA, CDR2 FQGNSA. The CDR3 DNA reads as TGTGCCAGCAGCCAGGACAGTAGCTCCTACAATGAGCAGTTCTTC. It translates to CASSQDSSSYNEQFF.

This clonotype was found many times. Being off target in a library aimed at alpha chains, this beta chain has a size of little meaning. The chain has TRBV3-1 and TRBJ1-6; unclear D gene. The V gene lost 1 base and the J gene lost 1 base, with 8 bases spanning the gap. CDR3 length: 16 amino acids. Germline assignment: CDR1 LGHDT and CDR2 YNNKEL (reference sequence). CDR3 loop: CASSQGGRSYNSPLHF. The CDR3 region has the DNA TGTGCCAGCAGCCAAGGGGGTCGGTCCTATAATTCACCCCTCCACTTT.

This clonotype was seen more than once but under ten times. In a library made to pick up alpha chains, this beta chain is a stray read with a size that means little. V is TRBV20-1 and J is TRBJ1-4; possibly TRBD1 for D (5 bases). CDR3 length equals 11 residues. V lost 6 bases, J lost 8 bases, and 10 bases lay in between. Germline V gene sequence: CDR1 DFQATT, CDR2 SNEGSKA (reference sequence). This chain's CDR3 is CSADSSEKLFF. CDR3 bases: TGCAGTGCAGACAGTTCGGAAAAACTGTTTTTT.

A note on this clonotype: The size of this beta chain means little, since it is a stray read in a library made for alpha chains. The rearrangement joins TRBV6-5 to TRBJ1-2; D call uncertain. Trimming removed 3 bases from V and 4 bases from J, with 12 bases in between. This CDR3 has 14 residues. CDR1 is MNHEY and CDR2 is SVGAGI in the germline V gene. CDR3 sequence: CASSYDPPGYGYTF. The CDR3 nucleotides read TGTGCCAGCAGTTATGACCCCCCGGGCTATGGCTACACCTTC.

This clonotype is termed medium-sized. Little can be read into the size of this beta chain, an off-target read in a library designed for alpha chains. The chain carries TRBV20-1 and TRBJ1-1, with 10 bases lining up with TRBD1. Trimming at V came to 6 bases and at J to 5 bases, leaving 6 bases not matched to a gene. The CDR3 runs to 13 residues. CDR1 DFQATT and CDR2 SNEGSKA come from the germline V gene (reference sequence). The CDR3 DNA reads TGCAGTGCCTCCCGACAGGGGGCTACTGAAGCTTTCTTT. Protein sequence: CSASRQGATEAFF.

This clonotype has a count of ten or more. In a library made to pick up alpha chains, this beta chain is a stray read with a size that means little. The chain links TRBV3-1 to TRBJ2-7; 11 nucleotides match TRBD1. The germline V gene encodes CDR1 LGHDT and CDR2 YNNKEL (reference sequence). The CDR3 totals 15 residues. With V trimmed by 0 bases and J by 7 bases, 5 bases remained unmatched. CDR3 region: CASSQEGQGAGEQYF. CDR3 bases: TGTGCCAGCAGCCAAGAAGGACAGGGGGCAGGGGAGCAGTACTTC.

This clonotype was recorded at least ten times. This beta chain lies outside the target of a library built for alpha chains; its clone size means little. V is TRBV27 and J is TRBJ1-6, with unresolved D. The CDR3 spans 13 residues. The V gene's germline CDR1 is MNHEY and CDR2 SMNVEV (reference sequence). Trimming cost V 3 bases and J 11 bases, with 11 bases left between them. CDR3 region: CASSFLGGAPLHF. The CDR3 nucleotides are TGTGCCAGCAGTTTTCTCGGTGGAGCACCCCTCCACTTT.

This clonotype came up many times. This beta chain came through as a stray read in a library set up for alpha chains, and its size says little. CDR3 in amino acids: CATHETGGLKETQYF. CDR3 coding DNA: TGTGCCACCCATGAAACAGGGGGCCTAAAAGAGACCCAGTACTTC. V gene TRBV28 combines with J gene TRBJ2-5; 9 nucleotides align to TRBD1. The junction had 12 bases not matched to a gene; V was cut back by 10 bases and J by 3 bases. CDR1 is MDHEN and CDR2 is SYDVKM in the germline V gene. CDR3 length: 15 residues. The whole variable domain, filled in from reference TRBV28 and TRBJ2-5, reads DVKVTQSSRYLVKRTGEKVFLECVQDMDHENMFWYRQDPGLGLRLIYFSYDVKMKEKGDIPEGYSVSREKKERFSLILESASTNQTSMYLCATHETGGLKETQYFGPGTRLLVL.

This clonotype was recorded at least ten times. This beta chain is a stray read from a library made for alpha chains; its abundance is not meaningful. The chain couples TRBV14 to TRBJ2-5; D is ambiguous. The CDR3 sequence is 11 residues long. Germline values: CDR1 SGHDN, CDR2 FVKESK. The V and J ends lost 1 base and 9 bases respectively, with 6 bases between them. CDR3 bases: TGTGCCAGCAGCCAAGGGCAGCCCCAGTACTTC. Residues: CASSQGQPQYF.

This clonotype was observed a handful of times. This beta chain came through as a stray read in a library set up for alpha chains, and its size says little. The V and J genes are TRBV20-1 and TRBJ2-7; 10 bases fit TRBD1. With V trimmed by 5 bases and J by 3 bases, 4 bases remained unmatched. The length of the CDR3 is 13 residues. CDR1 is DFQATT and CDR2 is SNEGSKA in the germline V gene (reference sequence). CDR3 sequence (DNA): TGCAGTGCTGCCGGGACAGGGGACTACGAGCAGTACTTC. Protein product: CSAAGTGDYEQYF.

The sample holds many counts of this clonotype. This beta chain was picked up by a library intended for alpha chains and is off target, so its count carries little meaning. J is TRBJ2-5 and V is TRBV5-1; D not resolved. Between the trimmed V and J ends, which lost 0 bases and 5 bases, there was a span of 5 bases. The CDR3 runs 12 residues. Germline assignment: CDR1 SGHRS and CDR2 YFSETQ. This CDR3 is CASSLARETQYF. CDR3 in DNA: TGCGCCAGCAGCTTGGCCCGGGAGACCCAGTACTTC.

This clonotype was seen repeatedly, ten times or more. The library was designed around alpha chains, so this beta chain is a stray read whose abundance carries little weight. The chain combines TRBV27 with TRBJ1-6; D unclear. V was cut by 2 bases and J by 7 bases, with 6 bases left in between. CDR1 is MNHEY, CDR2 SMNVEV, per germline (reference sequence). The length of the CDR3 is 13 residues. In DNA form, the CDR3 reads TGTGCCAGCAGTTTAAGAGAGAATTCACCCCTCCACTTT. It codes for CASSLRENSPLHF.

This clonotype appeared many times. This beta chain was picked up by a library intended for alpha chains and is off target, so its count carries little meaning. The CDR3 DNA follows: TGCGCCAGCAGCCGAAACGACAGGGGCTCAGAGACCCAGTACTTC. It specifies CASSRNDRGSETQYF. The rearrangement links TRBV4-3 to TRBJ2-5, with 8 bases identical to TRBD1. CDR1 and CDR2 (germline): LGHNA, YSLEER. The trim removed 4 bases at V and 4 bases at J, leaving 8 bases unmatched. The CDR3 contains 15 residues.

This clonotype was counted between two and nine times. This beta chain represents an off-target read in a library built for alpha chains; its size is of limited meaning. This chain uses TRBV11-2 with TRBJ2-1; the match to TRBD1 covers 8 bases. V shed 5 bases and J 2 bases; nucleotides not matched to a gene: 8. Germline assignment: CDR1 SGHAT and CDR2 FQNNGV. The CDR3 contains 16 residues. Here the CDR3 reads CASSPKSGGTYNEQFF. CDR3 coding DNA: TGTGCCAGCAGCCCGAAGTCAGGGGGCACCTACAATGAGCAGTTCTTC. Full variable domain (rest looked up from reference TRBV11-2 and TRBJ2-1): EAGVAQSPRYKIIEKRQSVAFWCNPISGHATLYWYQQILGQGPKLLIQFQNNGVVDDSQLPKDRFSAERLKGVDSTLKIQPAKLEDSAVYLCASSPKSGGTYNEQFFGPGTRLTVL.

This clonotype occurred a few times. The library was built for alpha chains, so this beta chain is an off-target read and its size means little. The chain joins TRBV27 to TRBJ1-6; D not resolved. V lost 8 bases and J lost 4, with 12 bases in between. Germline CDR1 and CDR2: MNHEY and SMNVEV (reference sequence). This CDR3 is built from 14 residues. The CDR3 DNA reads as TGTGCCAGCGGCCCTAGCTTGTATAATTCACCCCTCCACTTT. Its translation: CASGPSLYNSPLHF.

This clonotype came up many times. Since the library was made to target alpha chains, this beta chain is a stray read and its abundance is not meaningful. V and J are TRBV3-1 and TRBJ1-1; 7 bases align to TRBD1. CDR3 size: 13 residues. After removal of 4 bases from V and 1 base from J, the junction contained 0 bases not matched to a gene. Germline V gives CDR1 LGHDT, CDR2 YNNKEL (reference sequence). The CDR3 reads CASSRQGNTEAFF. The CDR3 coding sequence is TGTGCCAGCAGCCGACAGGGGAACACTGAAGCTTTCTTT.

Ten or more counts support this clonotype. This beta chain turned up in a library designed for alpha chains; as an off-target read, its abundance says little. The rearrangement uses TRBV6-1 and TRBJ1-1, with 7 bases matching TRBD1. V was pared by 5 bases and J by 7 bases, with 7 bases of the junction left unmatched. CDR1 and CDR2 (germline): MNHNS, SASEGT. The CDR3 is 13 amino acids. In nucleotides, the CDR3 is TGTGCCAGCAGTTGGGACAGTCGTTTTGAAGCTTTCTTT. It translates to CASSWDSRFEAFF.

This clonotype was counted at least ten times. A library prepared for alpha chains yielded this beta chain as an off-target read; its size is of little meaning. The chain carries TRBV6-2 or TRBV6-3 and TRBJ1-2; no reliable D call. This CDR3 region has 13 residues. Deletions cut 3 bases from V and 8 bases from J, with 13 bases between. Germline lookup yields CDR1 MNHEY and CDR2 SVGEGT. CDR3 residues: CASSYRLSAGYTF. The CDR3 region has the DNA TGTGCCAGCAGTTATAGGCTCTCGGCGGGCTACACCTTC.

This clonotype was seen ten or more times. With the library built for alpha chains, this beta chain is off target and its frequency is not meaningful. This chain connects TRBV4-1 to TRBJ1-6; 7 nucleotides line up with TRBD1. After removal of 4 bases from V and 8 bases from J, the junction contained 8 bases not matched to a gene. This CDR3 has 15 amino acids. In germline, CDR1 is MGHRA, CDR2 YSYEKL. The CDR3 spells CASSPEYRGHSPLHF. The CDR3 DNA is TGCGCCAGCAGCCCAGAGTACAGGGGCCATTCACCCCTCCACTTT.

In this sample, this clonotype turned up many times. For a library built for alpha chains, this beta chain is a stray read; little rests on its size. DNA of the CDR3: TGCAGTGCACCCGCCCGAAGGGGGCCGGAATCTGAAGCTTTCTTT. Protein: CSAPARRGPESEAFF. The chain joins TRBV20-1 to TRBJ1-1; TRBD1 aligns across 7 bases. This CDR3 is 15 amino acids long. With V trimmed by 6 bases and J by 6 bases, 16 bases remained unmatched. The V gene's germline CDR1 is DFQATT and CDR2 SNEGSKA (reference sequence).